A selection of T cell receptor beta chains follows, all from one sample in a study of cytomegalovirus exposure and HLA in healthy donors. The protocol was immunoSEQ multiplex PCR, while the TCRdb copy is restricted to in-frame clones and leaves out a portion. The repertoire holds about 94,000 clones, with 6% to 9% as singletons. The sample taken for sequencing was PBMCs. These receptor sequences come from a middle-aged man in good health and CMV-seronegative. The CDR3 runs from the conserved cysteine through the conserved F or W. Each record gives: V gene, J gene, D gene, CDR3 protein. D genes are given only for firm matches.

TRBV6-5	NA	TRBD1	CASSDGGQGFSEQYF
TRBV19	TRBJ2-7	NA	CASSIGSTYEQYF
TRBV21-1	TRBJ1-1	NA	CARGRQGGPDTEAFF
TRBV19	TRBJ2-3	NA	CASTTTRAHTDTQYF
TRBV10-3	TRBJ1-6	TRBD1	CAISEPDRFDSPLHF
TRBV6-5	TRBJ1-2	TRBD1	CASRRTGYGYTF
TRBV5-4	TRBJ1-1	NA	CANSLYRVVSGTEAFF
TRBV2	TRBJ2-7	TRBD2	CASSEGGFGYEQYF
TRBV28	TRBJ2-5	TRBD1	CASSYPTGVTEETQYF
TRBV6-1	TRBJ2-2	TRBD2	CASRGTRDTGELFF
TRBV7-2	TRBJ2-3	TRBD2	CASSFLSSGRTDTQYF
TRBV4-1	TRBJ1-2	TRBD1	CASSQVATGGSGYTF
TRBV28	TRBJ1-3	TRBD1	CATYPGGKGNTIYF
TRBV7-9	TRBJ2-7	TRBD2	CASSLLGRGYEQYF
TRBV18	TRBJ1-6	TRBD1	CASSPSMDRNSPLHF
TRBV7-3	TRBJ1-1	NA	CASSPRTLTEAFF
TRBV30	TRBJ1-3	NA	CAWTKAWGGNTIYF
TRBV15	TRBJ1-4	TRBD1	CATSSQMDRGFREKLFF
TRBV28	TRBJ2-7	TRBD2	CASRGESSGTYEQYF
TRBV18	TRBJ2-5	TRBD1	CASSPFLGQGDQETQYF
TRBV7-9	TRBJ2-7	NA	CASSLLGGDSYEQYF
TRBV9	TRBJ2-5	NA	CASSVSWGVEETQYF
TRBV7-9	TRBJ2-5	NA	CASSLKGETQYF
TRBV28	TRBJ1-5	NA	CASSDKRGTSNQPQHF
TRBV5-6	TRBJ2-7	NA	CASSLFAGFSEQYF
TRBV11-2	TRBJ2-1	NA	CASSLDPFPNEQFF
TRBV14	TRBJ2-1	TRBD2	CASSPTSGGPYNEQFF
TRBV28	TRBJ1-2	TRBD1	CASSQDRWYGYTF
TRBV5-1	TRBJ2-1	NA	CASSLRAGGGNEQFF
TRBV30	TRBJ2-3	TRBD1	CAWSDVQGPSTDTQYF
TRBV4-1	TRBJ2-7	NA	CASSQAPFYEQYF
TRBV2	TRBJ2-3	NA	CASLRGPYTDTQYF
TRBV7-7	TRBJ2-1	TRBD2	CASSFASGEDNEQFF
TRBV19	TRBJ2-7	NA	CASSTRDSAYEQYF
TRBV5-6	TRBJ1-1	NA	CASSLFDIDTEAFF
TRBV27	TRBJ1-1	NA	CASSFGSLNTEAFF
TRBV2	TRBJ1-4	NA	CASSEVGRGSGGGKLFF
TRBV5-4	TRBJ1-2	NA	CASSSQRQGLYGYTF
TRBV6-5	TRBJ2-1	NA	CASRTPRSYNEQFF
TRBV27	TRBJ2-3	NA	CASSFRQLHTQYF
TRBV5-4	TRBJ1-2	TRBD1	CASSQGQGYGYTF
TRBV27	TRBJ2-1	TRBD1	CASGEDRGPYNEQFF
TRBV7-9	TRBJ2-5	TRBD2	CASSTPGLAGVFETQYF
TRBV19	TRBJ2-2	NA	CASSLSGVLTGELFF
TRBV6-6	TRBJ1-2	NA	CASRGLNYGYTF
TRBV2	TRBJ2-3	TRBD2	CASSEAVGLAGGSF
TRBV19	TRBJ2-4	NA	CASGHVKNIQYF
TRBV29-1	TRBJ2-2	TRBD2	CSAGTRFTGELFF
TRBV7-6	TRBJ2-1	NA	CASSSQGFHEQFF
TRBV18	TRBJ1-1	NA	CASSPRTENTEAFF
TRBV2	TRBJ2-3	NA	CASSEAVRGGPDTQYF
TRBV10-1	TRBJ1-4	NA	CASLPGKHEKLFF
TRBV2	TRBJ2-5	TRBD1	CASSLGDRLQETQYF